The 30 T cell receptor beta chains reported below all come from one sample, sequenced in a study of cytomegalovirus exposure and HLA in healthy donors. A multiplex PCR was run with 60 Vbeta primers and 13 Jbeta primers. This table comes from immunoSEQ multiplex PCR, and its TCRdb copy is limited to in-frame clones, with some not included. This table holds about 190,000 clones, approximately 86% found once. Source material: PBMCs. These receptors were collected from a woman in her thirties in good health and CMV-seronegative.

This sequence joins TRBV29-1 and TRBJ2-5; 10 bases map to TRBD2. This CDR3 comprises 13 residues. CDR1 is SQVTM and CDR2 is ANQGSEA in the germline V gene. CDR3 sequence (DNA): TGCAGTGTGAATTTAGCGGGGGGAGAGACCCAGTACTTC. It yields the protein CSVNLAGGETQYF.

The rearrangement links TRBV5-1 to TRBJ2-7; a possible D gene is TRBD1 (6 bases). This CDR3 region has 15 residues. Looked up from germline, CDR1 is SGHRS and CDR2 is YFSETQ. Trimming stripped 0 bases from V and 1 base from J, with 11 bases between. Here the CDR3 reads CASSLGPGESYEQYF. Written as DNA, the CDR3 is TGCGCCAGCAGCTTGGGGCCAGGGGAGTCCTACGAGCAGTACTTC. Using reference TRBV5-1 and TRBJ2-7 for the parts outside the CDR3, the full variable domain is KAGVTQTPRYLIKTRGQQVTLSCSPISGHRSVSWYQQTPGQGLQFLFEYFSETQRNKGNFPGRFSGRQFSNSRSEMNVSTLELGDSALYLCASSLGPGESYEQYFGPGTRLTVT.

The chain employs TRBV7-8 and TRBJ2-7, with D perhaps matching TRBD1 (6 bases). Trimming stripped 5 bases from V and 2 bases from J, with 13 bases between. CDR3 length equals 14 residues. CDR1 is SGHVS and CDR2 is FQNEAQ in the germline V gene. CDR3: CASSPRDKTYEQYF. DNA for the CDR3: TGTGCCAGCAGCCCCCGGGACAAAACCTACGAGCAGTACTTC. The full variable domain, with the rest looked up from reference TRBV7-8 and TRBJ2-7, is GAGVSQSPRYKVAKRGQDVALRCDPISGHVSLFWYQQALGQGPEFLTYFQNEAQLDKSGLPSDRFFAERPEGSVSTLKIQRTQQEDSAVYLCASSPRDKTYEQYFGPGTRLTVT.

V gene TRBV5-1 combines with J gene TRBJ1-1; 8 bases map to TRBD1. The CDR3 extends over 15 amino acids. The J segment lost 4 bases and the V segment lost 4 bases, leaving 9 bases of the junction unmatched. Germline CDR1 SGHRS, CDR2 YFSETQ. The CDR3 sequence is CASSASGTGATEAFF. CDR3 nucleotide sequence: TGCGCCAGCAGCGCGTCCGGGACAGGTGCCACTGAAGCTTTCTTT.

The chain joins TRBV7-9 to TRBJ1-2; 7 bases are a match to TRBD1. This CDR3 is built from 13 residues. V lost 4 bases to trimming and J lost 5 bases; unmatched junction nucleotides: 4. CDR1 and CDR2 from the germline V gene are SEHNR and FQNEAQ (reference sequence). CDR3 residues: CASSSRDRYGYTF. CDR3 DNA: TGTGCCAGCAGCTCCCGGGACAGATATGGCTACACCTTC.

The chain's CDR3 is CASSQDILKGQYGYTF. The CDR3 DNA sequence: TGTGCCAGCAGCCAAGATATTTTGAAAGGACAGTATGGCTACACCTTC. The rearrangement joins TRBV4-2 to TRBJ1-2; D may be TRBD1 (6 bases). Trimming pared 0 bases from V and 5 bases from J, leaving 16 bases between. The CDR3 sequence is 16 residues long. From germline, CDR1 is LGHNA and CDR2 YNFKEQ.

This clone was recorded only once. The J gene is TRBJ2-1, the V gene TRBV9; TRBD2 agrees at 7 bases. CDR1 is SGDLS, CDR2 YYNGEE, per germline. CDR3 length equals 14 residues. After removal of 3 bases from V and 8 bases from J, the junction contained 8 bases not matched to a gene. The CDR3 bases are TGTGCCAGCAGCGCCGGCCTAGCGGCAGATGAGCAGTTCTTC. Translated, it gives CASSAGLAADEQFF.

The CDR3, as DNA: TGTGCCAGTTATCGGCCAGGGGGCTATCAGCCCCAGCATTTT. Residues: CASYRPGGYQPQHF. The chain recombines TRBV6-5 with TRBJ1-5, with TRBD1 matching 8 bases. The germline V gene has CDR1 MNHEY and CDR2 SVGAGI. The CDR3 runs to 14 residues. V was clipped by 9 bases and J by 5 bases; unmatched bases: 9.

The rearrangement links TRBV28 to TRBJ2-3; 7 bases line up with TRBD2. Germline CDR1 reads MDHEN; CDR2 reads SYDVKM. V was clipped by 4 bases and J by 2 bases; unmatched bases: 9. CDR3 length equals 16 residues. As DNA, the CDR3 is TGTGCCAGCAGTTCATTTCCTAGCGGCTTCACAGATACGCAGTATTTT. Its translation: CASSSFPSGFTDTQYF.

This clone was observed once. The CDR3 loop is CAISDSRSGINEQYF. CDR3 nucleotide sequence: TGTGCCATCAGTGATTCACGGAGCGGGATCAACGAGCAGTACTTC. V and J are TRBV10-3 and TRBJ2-7; TRBD2 agrees at 7 bases. Losses at the gene ends were 3 bases for V and 5 bases for J; bases not matched to a gene: 10. Germline CDR1 and CDR2: ENHRY and SYGVKD. The length of the CDR3 is 15 residues.

This chain connects TRBV19 to TRBJ2-2; possibly TRBD1 for D (5 bases). Per the germline V gene, CDR1 is LNHDA and CDR2 is SQIVND (reference sequence). This CDR3 is 13 amino acids long. V lost 4 bases, J lost 7 bases, and 10 bases lay in between. In nucleotides, the CDR3 is TGTGCCAGTAGTAGTACAGGTGGCGGGGAGCTGTTTTTT. Protein sequence: CASSSTGGGELFF.

This clone has more than one count but fewer than ten. The V call is TRBV6-6, the J call TRBJ2-2; perhaps TRBD2 as D (6 bases). V was shortened by 2 bases and J by 5 bases, with 15 bases between the two germline ends. The CDR3 has 16 amino acids. Germline lookup yields CDR1 MNHNY and CDR2 SVGAGI (reference sequence). This CDR3 is CASSYPARGGTGELFF. The CDR3 nucleotides are TGTGCCAGCAGTTACCCGGCCCGTGGGGGGACCGGGGAGCTGTTTTTT.

The gene calls are TRBV15 and TRBJ2-3, with 8 positions matching TRBD2. The CDR3 spans 13 residues. J lost 7 bases, V lost 9 bases, and 9 bases had no gene match. Per germline, CDR1 LNHNV and CDR2 YYDKDF (reference sequence). This CDR3 is CATLSGRGYTQYF. The CDR3 nucleotides are TGTGCCACATTAAGCGGGAGAGGGTATACGCAGTATTTT.

This clone turned up a few times. The chain carries TRBV7-8 and TRBJ1-1, with TRBD1 as a possible D gene (6 bases). The germline V gene has CDR1 SGHVS and CDR2 FQNEAQ. Deletions cut 4 bases from V and 2 bases from J, with 11 bases between. This CDR3 comprises 14 residues. CDR3 in DNA: TGTGCCAGCAGCTCAGGGGAGTCCAACACTGAAGCTTTCTTT. Its translation: CASSSGESNTEAFF.

The chain joins TRBV6-1 to TRBJ1-1; unclear D gene. The V gene's germline CDR1 is MNHNS and CDR2 SASEGT. The CDR3 has 13 residues. The V end lost 6 bases, the J end lost 1 base, and 9 bases lay between the germline ends. The DNA of the CDR3 is TGTGCCAGCAGCAGTGTTGGGAACACTGAAGCTTTCTTT. The encoded protein is CASSSVGNTEAFF.

The rearrangement joins TRBV28 to TRBJ2-7; TRBD2 aligns across 8 bases. Trimming removed 5 bases from V and 2 bases from J; junction bases left unmatched: 5. The CDR3 contains 14 residues. Germline CDR1 MDHEN, CDR2 SYDVKM. CDR3 amino acids: CASSDTSGTYEQYF. The CDR3 bases are TGTGCCAGCAGTGACACTAGCGGTACCTACGAGCAGTACTTC.

The V call is TRBV28, the J call TRBJ2-2; 12 nucleotides match TRBD2. Trimming at V came to 1 base and at J to 5 bases, leaving 11 bases not matched to a gene. The CDR3 contains 19 residues. From germline, CDR1 is MDHEN and CDR2 SYDVKM. CDR3 sequence: CASSLSHLRTSGITGELFF. CDR3 DNA: TGTGCCAGCAGTTTATCGCACCTACGGACTAGCGGGATAACCGGGGAGCTGTTTTTT.

The chain links TRBV11-1 to TRBJ1-5; D call uncertain. Germline values: CDR1 SGHAT, CDR2 FQDESV (reference sequence). The length of the CDR3 is 13 residues. Trimming removed 5 bases from V and 4 bases from J, with 9 bases in between. CDR3 nucleotides: TGTGCCAGCAGCCCCGACTCGAATCAGCCCCAGCATTTT. Translated, it gives CASSPDSNQPQHF.

The chain carries TRBV16 and TRBJ1-5, with D possibly matching TRBD1 (6 bases). The CDR3 covers 16 residues. The germline V and J ends were trimmed by 2 bases and 5 bases, with 16 bases remaining between them. CDR1 and CDR2 (germline): KGHSY, FQNENV. The CDR3 sequence: CASSQRIGKGDQPQHF. DNA of the CDR3: TGTGCCAGCAGCCAACGAATTGGGAAGGGGGATCAGCCCCAGCATTTT.

This rearrangement joins TRBV9 to TRBJ2-1; D may be TRBD2 (6 bases). V lost 0 bases and J lost 0, with 10 bases in between. The CDR3 has 16 amino acids. Germline CDR1 reads SGDLS; CDR2 reads YYNGEE. CDR3 protein: CASSVAEGSSYNEQFF. The CDR3 nucleotides are TGTGCCAGCAGCGTAGCGGAGGGGAGCTCCTACAATGAGCAGTTCTTC.

The chain combines TRBV6-1 with TRBJ2-1; D is possibly TRBD1 (6 bases). V was trimmed by 1 base and J by 4 bases, leaving 11 bases between them. The germline V gene encodes CDR1 MNHNS and CDR2 SASEGT. The CDR3 loop spans 15 amino acids. The CDR3 sequence is CASSEVQGPYNEQFF. CDR3 nucleotides: TGTGCCAGCAGTGAAGTTCAGGGGCCTTACAATGAGCAGTTCTTC.

DNA for the CDR3: TGTGCCAGCAGTATAAGCGACAGGGGGTTCCAGACCCAGTACTTC. This codes for CASSISDRGFQTQYF. This chain uses TRBV6-1 with TRBJ2-5, with 9 bases fitting TRBD1. The trim removed 5 bases at V and 6 bases at J, leaving 10 bases unmatched. The CDR3 sequence is 15 residues long. CDR1 MNHNS and CDR2 SASEGT come from the germline V gene.

The CDR3 region is CASRLWTGLHGELFF. CDR3 sequence (DNA): TGTGCCAGCAGACTCTGGACAGGGCTTCACGGGGAGCTGTTTTTT. V and J are TRBV6-1 and TRBJ2-2; 8 bases fit TRBD1. Trimming removed 6 bases from V and 7 bases from J; junction bases left unmatched: 10. The CDR3 has 15 residues. CDR1 and CDR2 (germline): MNHNS, SASEGT.

The V gene is TRBV11-3, the J gene TRBJ1-5, with D unresolved. Trimming left V 3 bases short and J 2 bases short, with 14 bases between. The V gene's germline CDR1 is SGHNT and CDR2 YENEEA. This CDR3 contains 16 residues. CDR3 DNA: TGTGCCAGCAGCTTCCGAGGGATGAGGGGCAATCAGCCCCAGCATTTT. This sequence encodes CASSFRGMRGNQPQHF.

The chain carries TRBV5-1 and TRBJ2-7; 8 nucleotides line up with TRBD1. The germline gives CDR1 SGHRS, CDR2 YFSETQ. The length of the CDR3 is 15 residues. Germline trimming cut 5 bases from V and 0 bases from J; bases unmatched to any gene: 7. The CDR3 here is CASSYSGTGSYEQYF. As DNA, the CDR3 is TGCGCCAGCAGTTATTCCGGGACAGGCTCCTACGAGCAGTACTTC.

This chain links TRBV5-1 with TRBJ2-3; 12 bases align to TRBD2. Trimming removed 1 base from V and 4 bases from J; junction bases left unmatched: 7. The CDR3 is 17 amino acids. Germline loops: CDR1 SGHRS, CDR2 YFSETQ. The CDR3 is CASSLTGTSGPPDTQYF. CDR3 DNA sequence: TGCGCCAGCAGCTTGACCGGGACTAGCGGGCCCCCAGATACGCAGTATTTT.

CDR3 amino acids: CSVETGGRAKNIQYF. The CDR3 nucleotides read TGCAGCGTTGAGACGGGCGGGAGGGCCAAAAACATTCAGTACTTC. The gene calls are TRBV29-1 and TRBJ2-4; TRBD2 aligns across 8 bases. The CDR3 sequence is 15 residues long. Per germline, CDR1 SQVTM and CDR2 ANQGSEA. After removal of 3 bases from V and 1 base from J, the junction contained 5 bases not matched to a gene.

V is TRBV5-1 and J is TRBJ2-1; TRBD2 agrees at 10 bases. The trim removed 7 bases at V and 4 bases at J, leaving 8 bases unmatched. The CDR3 sequence is 15 residues long. CDR1 and CDR2 (germline): SGHRS, YFSETQ. The CDR3 loop is CASGVAGGSYNEQFF. In DNA form, the CDR3 reads TGCGCCAGCGGTGTAGCGGGAGGATCTTACAATGAGCAGTTCTTC.

The CDR3 nucleotides are TGTGCCAGTAGGCCCCCGGGACACTTGAACACTGAAGCTTTCTTT. It is translated as CASRPPGHLNTEAFF. This rearrangement joins TRBV19 to TRBJ1-1; possibly TRBD1 for D (6 bases). Germline lookup yields CDR1 LNHDA and CDR2 SQIVND (reference sequence). Trimming shortened V by 6 bases and J by 0 bases, and 14 bases separated the two germline ends. The length of the CDR3 is 15 residues.

This clone appeared once. The chain recombines TRBV29-1 with TRBJ2-3; TRBD1 agrees at 11 bases. The CDR3 contains 16 residues. CDR1 is SQVTM, CDR2 ANQGSEA, per germline. The V gene end was trimmed by 5 bases and the J gene end by 6 bases; junction bases not matched to a gene: 13. The CDR3 is CSVHLGWTGGLDTQYF. As DNA, the CDR3 is TGCAGCGTTCACCTCGGGTGGACAGGGGGCTTGGATACGCAGTATTTT.